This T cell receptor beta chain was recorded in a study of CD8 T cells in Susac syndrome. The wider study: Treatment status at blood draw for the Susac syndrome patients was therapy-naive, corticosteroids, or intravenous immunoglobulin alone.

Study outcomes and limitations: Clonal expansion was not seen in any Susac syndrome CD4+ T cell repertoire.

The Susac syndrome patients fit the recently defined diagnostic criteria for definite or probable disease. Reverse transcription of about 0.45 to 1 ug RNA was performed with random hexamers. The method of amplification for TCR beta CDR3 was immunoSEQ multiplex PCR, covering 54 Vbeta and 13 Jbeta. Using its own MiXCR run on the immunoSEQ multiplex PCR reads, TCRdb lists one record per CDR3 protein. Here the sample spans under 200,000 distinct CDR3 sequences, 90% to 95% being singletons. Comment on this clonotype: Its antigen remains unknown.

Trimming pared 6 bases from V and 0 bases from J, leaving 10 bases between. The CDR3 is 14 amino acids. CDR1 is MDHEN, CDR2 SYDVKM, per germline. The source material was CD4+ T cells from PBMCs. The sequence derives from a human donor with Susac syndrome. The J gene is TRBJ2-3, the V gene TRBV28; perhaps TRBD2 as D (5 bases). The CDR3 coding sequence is TGTGCCAGCAGGGGAGAGCTAAGCACAGATACGCAGTATTTT. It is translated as CASRGELSTDTQYF.